The 5 T cell receptor beta chains in this list originate from one sample, sequenced in a study of blood T cells in healthy people across ages. Next came a second PCR, run for about 6 to 12 cycles, which used a sample-barcoded 5' primer along with a J-beta primer mix. One entry per CDR3 protein, called by TCRdb with MiXCR from the 5' RACE reads. The sample has a few hundred thousand distinct CDR3 sequences; 25% to 30% are singletons. The sample taken for sequencing was blood. These TCRs come from a woman in her 70s in good health.

The rearrangement uses TRBV6-2 or TRBV6-3 and TRBJ2-5; 15 bases map to TRBD2. The J call is doubtful: the DNA matches TRBJ2-1 better. Looked up from germline, CDR1 is MNHEY and CDR2 is SVGEGT. This CDR3 region has 15 residues. The DNA for the CDR3 is TGTGCCAGCAGCCCGAGGGGACTAGCGGGGGGTGAGCAGTTCTTC. Its protein is CASSPRGLAGGEQFF.

The CDR3 bases are TGTGCCAGCAGTTTATGGGGGAGGGAACGGGGAAGCAATGAGCAGTTCTTC. Its translation is CASSLWGRERGSNEQFF. The V gene is TRBV28, the J gene TRBJ2-1; 7 bases are shared with TRBD2. The CDR3 consists of 17 residues. The germline gives CDR1 MDHEN, CDR2 SYDVKM. Germline trimming cut 0 bases from V and 6 bases from J; bases unmatched to any gene: 11.

This chain links TRBV5-6 with TRBJ1-2; a possible D gene is TRBD1 (6 bases). Looked up from germline, CDR1 is SGHDT and CDR2 is YYEEEE. Between the trimmed V and J ends, which lost 0 bases and 8 bases, there was a span of 14 bases. The CDR3 runs to 14 residues. CDR3 in amino acids: CASSLGGRQAGYTF. CDR3 coding DNA: TGTGCCAGCAGCTTGGGGGGACGACAGGCGGGCTACACCTTC.

The chain combines TRBV5-1 with TRBJ1-1, with D possibly being TRBD1 (6 bases). With 1 base removed from V and 11 bases from J, the gap between germline ends came to 15 bases. In germline, CDR1 is SGHRS, CDR2 YFSETQ. This CDR3 comprises 13 residues. The CDR3 sequence: CASSLQGSSSAFF. The CDR3, as DNA: TGCGCCAGCAGCTTGCAGGGGTCGTCATCCGCTTTCTTT.

This clonotype has a handful of counts. The rearrangement joins TRBV10-3 to TRBJ2-7; D is uncertain. The germline V gene encodes CDR1 ENHRY and CDR2 SYGVKD. The CDR3 runs 15 residues. Deletions cut 5 bases from V and 0 bases from J, with 14 bases between. The CDR3 nucleotides read TGTGCCATCAGTTCTCGGGCCCAAAGCTCCTACGAGCAGTACTTC. Protein product: CAISSRAQSSYEQYF.